The 29 T cell receptor beta chains in this list originate from one sample, sequenced in a study of T cell responses to AZD1222 COVID-19 vaccine. The data were produced by immunoSEQ multiplex PCR, yet TCRdb's version contains in-frame clones alone and is incomplete. Of just under 85,000 clones in the sample, about 82% are singletons; the top ten hold 8.5% to 10%. The material was peripheral blood, obtained on day 0 of AZD1222 vaccination. These TCRs come from an adult in good health.

The CDR3 DNA sequence: TGTGCCAGTAGATCGCCCCCAGGGACATTATATGGCTACACCTTC. The encoded protein is CASRSPPGTLYGYTF. This rearrangement joins TRBV19 to TRBJ1-2, with TRBD1 as a possible D gene (6 bases). Deletions cut 6 bases from V and 5 bases from J, with 19 bases between. Germline V gene lookup returns CDR1 LNHDA and CDR2 SQIVND (reference sequence). CDR3 length: 15 residues.

The rearrangement links TRBV7-2 to TRBJ2-2, with TRBD2 matching over 7 bases. Germline CDR1 reads SGHTA; CDR2 reads FQGNSA. The CDR3 loop spans 15 amino acids. Losses at the gene ends were 4 bases for V and 2 bases for J; bases not matched to a gene: 4. DNA of the CDR3: TGTGCCAGCAGCTCAGCTAGCGGTAACACCGGGGAGCTGTTTTTT. Translation: CASSSASGNTGELFF.

The chain joins TRBV2 to TRBJ2-5; a weak D match, TRBD2 (7 bases). The CDR3 runs 15 residues. With 0 bases removed from V and 5 bases from J, the gap between germline ends came to 13 bases. CDR1 and CDR2 (germline): SNHLY, FYNNEI. The CDR3 sequence is CASSEAGGRSETQYF. The CDR3 coding sequence is TGTGCCAGCAGTGAAGCGGGGGGGCGGTCGGAGACCCAGTACTTC. The full variable domain, its missing parts supplied by reference TRBV2 and TRBJ2-5, is EPEVTQTPSHQVTQMGQEVILRCVPISNHLYFYWYRQILGQKVEFLVSFYNNEISEKSEIFDDQFSVERPDGSNFTLKIRSTKLEDSAMYFCASSEAGGRSETQYFGPGTRLLVL.

The gene calls are TRBV19 and TRBJ2-5; D gene unclear. Trimming cost V 5 bases and J 1 base, with 8 bases left between them. CDR1 and CDR2 from the germline V gene are LNHDA and SQIVND (reference sequence). The CDR3 loop spans 13 amino acids. CDR3 coding DNA: TGTGCCAGTAGTTATAAAATCCAAGAGACCCAGTACTTC. The encoded protein is CASSYKIQETQYF.

This clone was seen only a few times. V usage is TRBV3-1 (or the pseudogene TRBV3-2) and J usage is TRBJ1-2, with 8 bases identical to TRBD1. V was clipped by 4 bases and J by 5 bases; unmatched bases: 12. The CDR3 spans 16 residues. Germline CDR1 reads LGHDT; CDR2 reads YNNKEL (reference sequence). CDR3 sequence reads: CASSRTAGTGIYGYTF. CDR3 nucleotides: TGTGCCAGCAGCCGCACGGCCGGGACAGGAATATATGGCTACACCTTC.

This clone was seen only a few times. The chain carries TRBV28 and TRBJ1-4; the D is unclear. Per germline, CDR1 MDHEN and CDR2 SYDVKM. V lost 3 bases and J 3 bases, leaving 8 bases between the germline ends. The CDR3 contains 14 residues. The CDR3 nucleotides read TGTGCCAGCAGTTTGCGGAGGGCTAATGAAAAACTGTTTTTT. This codes for CASSLRRANEKLFF.

The J gene is TRBJ1-2, the V gene TRBV6-5; D possibly corresponds to TRBD1 (5 bases). CDR1 MNHEY and CDR2 SVGAGI come from the germline V gene. The CDR3 runs 13 residues. Trimming removed 8 bases from V and 2 bases from J, with 12 bases in between. The CDR3 spells CASGGAGNYGYTF. The CDR3 bases are TGTGCCAGCGGCGGGGCGGGCAACTATGGCTACACCTTC.

This clone has a single count. V usage is TRBV5-1 and J usage is TRBJ2-7; D not certain. This CDR3 is 15 amino acids long. With 2 bases removed from V and 2 bases from J, the gap between germline ends came to 14 bases. The germline V gene has CDR1 SGHRS and CDR2 YFSETQ. Written as DNA, the CDR3 is TGCGCCAGCAGCTTATCCGTCCTTAGCACCTACGAGCAGTACTTC. It encodes CASSLSVLSTYEQYF.

The rearrangement joins TRBV6-6 to TRBJ2-1; 7 bases fit TRBD2. CDR1 is MNHNY and CDR2 is SVGAGI in the germline V gene (reference sequence). The CDR3 is made up of 13 amino acids. Unmatched junction bases numbered 5, after V lost 7 bases and J lost 5 bases. CDR3 DNA sequence: TGTGCCAGCAAGGCTAGCGGAAACAATGAGCAGTTCTTC. This translates into CASKASGNNEQFF.

CDR3 sequence reads: CATPGGMNTEAFF. The CDR3 DNA reads TGTGCCACCCCAGGAGGGATGAACACTGAAGCTTTCTTT. The rearrangement joins TRBV6-5 to TRBJ1-1; no definite D call. Looked up from germline, CDR1 is MNHEY and CDR2 is SVGAGI. The CDR3 spans 13 residues. With 10 bases removed from V and 0 bases from J, the gap between germline ends came to 12 bases.

The chain recombines TRBV27 with TRBJ2-3; 8 bases line up with TRBD2. Germline CDR1 reads MNHEY; CDR2 reads SMNVEV (reference sequence). The CDR3 runs 18 residues. V was pared by 0 bases and J by 4 bases, with 12 bases of the junction left unmatched. The CDR3 is CASSLSGGSGIGADTQYF. The CDR3 DNA follows: TGTGCCAGCAGTTTATCGGGCGGTAGCGGGATCGGGGCAGATACGCAGTATTTT.

The J gene is TRBJ1-2, the V gene TRBV5-5, with 7 bases identical to TRBD1. The CDR3 runs to 15 residues. The germline V gene has CDR1 SGHKS and CDR2 YYEKEE (reference sequence). The trim removed 5 bases at V and 3 bases at J, leaving 10 bases unmatched. The CDR3 here is CASSSGQASYYGYTF. CDR3 nucleotides: TGTGCCAGCAGTTCTGGACAGGCGAGCTACTATGGCTACACCTTC.

The rearrangement uses TRBV6-5 and TRBJ1-3, with no clear D. Per the germline V gene, CDR1 is MNHEY and CDR2 is SVGAGI. The V gene lost 7 bases and the J gene lost 0 bases, with 10 bases spanning the gap. This CDR3 has 14 residues. In DNA form, the CDR3 reads TGTGCCAGCAAGATCGGGGACTCTGGAAACACCATATATTTT. It is translated as CASKIGDSGNTIYF.

The chain's CDR3 is CASSFYNEQFF. The CDR3 DNA sequence: TGTGCCAGCAGTTTCTACAATGAGCAGTTCTTC. V gene TRBV27 combines with J gene TRBJ2-1; D is undetermined. Trimming pared 3 bases from V and 3 bases from J, leaving 0 bases between. The CDR3 runs 11 residues. CDR1 and CDR2 (germline): MNHEY, SMNVEV (reference sequence).

Notes on this clone: One end of the junction does not line up with germline, which may come from a read error. This chain joins TRBV5-6 and TRBJ2-7, with 10 bases aligning to TRBD1. The CDR3 is 12 amino acids. CDR1 SGHDT and CDR2 YYEEEE come from the germline V gene. In nucleotides, the CDR3 is TGTGCCAGCAGCTTGTTGGGACAGGGGAAAAACTTC. Encoded protein: CASSLLGQGKNF. Full variable domain (remainder filled in from reference TRBV5-6 and TRBJ2-7): DAGVTQSPTHLIKTRGQQVTLRCSPKSGHDTVSWYQQALGQGPQFIFQYYEEEERQRGNFPDRFSGHQFPNYSSELNVNALLLGDSALYLCASSLLGQGKNFGPGTRLTVT.

The V call is TRBV4-1, the J call TRBJ2-5, with D maybe TRBD1 (5 bases). Trimming left V 5 bases short and J 2 bases short, with 15 bases between. CDR3 length: 15 residues. In germline, CDR1 is MGHRA, CDR2 YSYEKL. The CDR3 protein is CASSGRGGWQETQYF. CDR3 nucleotides: TGCGCCAGCAGCGGAAGGGGCGGCTGGCAAGAGACCCAGTACTTC.

This clone was detected only a few times. The chain uses TRBV7-6 and TRBJ2-7, with D perhaps TRBD1 (6 bases). Trimming pared 3 bases from V and 1 base from J, leaving 7 bases between. This CDR3 region has 13 residues. From germline, CDR1 is SGHVS and CDR2 FNYEAQ. CDR3 protein: CASSLDSSYEQYF. The CDR3 DNA sequence: TGTGCCAGCAGCTTGGACAGTTCCTACGAGCAGTACTTC. The complete variable domain, with remaining parts taken from reference TRBV7-6 and TRBJ2-7, reads GAGVSQSPRYKVTKRGQDVALRCDPISGHVSLYWYRQALGQGPEFLTYFNYEAQQDKSGLPNDRFSAERPEGSISTLTIQRTEQRDSAMYRCASSLDSSYEQYFGPGTRLTVT.

This sequence joins TRBV19 and TRBJ1-2, with 7 bases aligning to TRBD1. The CDR3 has 11 residues. From germline, CDR1 is LNHDA and CDR2 SQIVND (reference sequence). V lost 9 bases and J lost 5; bases outside the gene matches: 3. The CDR3 DNA sequence: TGTGCCAGCCAGACAGGGTATGGCTACACCTTC. Translation: CASQTGYGYTF.

CDR3 sequence (DNA): TGTGCCAGCACTGGACGGGAAGCTAACTATGGCTACACCTTC. Residues: CASTGREANYGYTF. The chain combines TRBV2 with TRBJ1-2; unclear D gene. The V gene lost 7 bases and the J gene lost 0 bases, with 12 bases spanning the gap. CDR1 and CDR2 from the germline V gene are SNHLY and FYNNEI. This CDR3 has 14 amino acids.

This chain joins TRBV5-3 and TRBJ2-1, with 8 nucleotides matching TRBD2. TRBV5-3 is noted as an ORF with a role that remains uncertain. Trimming at V came to 3 bases and at J to 1 base, leaving 6 bases not matched to a gene. This CDR3 contains 16 residues. This CDR3 is CARSWSGSWSYNEQFF. CDR3 coding DNA: TGTGCCAGAAGCTGGAGCGGGAGTTGGTCCTACAATGAGCAGTTCTTC.

V and J are TRBV11-2 and TRBJ2-1, with 11 bases matching TRBD2. This CDR3 spans 16 amino acids. The V segment lost 4 bases and the J segment 7 bases; nucleotides outside the gene matches: 9. The germline V gene encodes CDR1 SGHAT and CDR2 FQNNGV. CDR3 protein: CASSYLAGGPRNEQFF. CDR3 coding DNA: TGTGCCAGCAGCTATTTAGCGGGAGGGCCGAGGAATGAGCAGTTCTTC.

V gene TRBV4-2 combines with J gene TRBJ1-5; D perhaps matches TRBD1 (5 bases). Trimming cost V 0 bases and J 7 bases, with 13 bases left between them. The CDR3 spans 15 residues. Germline CDR1 reads LGHNA; CDR2 reads YNFKEQ. CDR3 coding DNA: TGTGCCAGCAGCCAAGAACGCAGGGTGAAACAGCCCCAGCATTTT. Protein product: CASSQERRVKQPQHF.

CDR3 region: CASRATRGNTGELFF. The CDR3, as DNA: TGTGCCAGCAGGGCAACTAGAGGGAACACCGGGGAGCTGTTTTTT. The chain combines TRBV4-2 with TRBJ2-2, with D possibly TRBD2 on 5 matching bases. V gave up 6 bases and J gave up 1 base, with 12 bases separating them. This CDR3 is 15 amino acids long. Germline lookup yields CDR1 LGHNA and CDR2 YNFKEQ.

This chain connects TRBV7-9 to TRBJ2-7, with 9 bases identical to TRBD1. After removal of 5 bases from V and 11 bases from J, the junction contained 7 bases not matched to a gene. Per the germline V gene, CDR1 is SEHNR and CDR2 is FQNEAQ (reference sequence). CDR3 length: 12 amino acids. The CDR3 DNA reads TGTGCCAGCAGCCCGGGTCGACAGGGGGAGTACTTC. Its protein is CASSPGRQGEYF.

This chain uses TRBV16 with TRBJ2-1; 8 bases fit TRBD1. Germline V gives CDR1 KGHSY, CDR2 FQNENV. This CDR3 spans 15 amino acids. V trimming: 4 bases; J trimming: 0 bases; junction bases outside the gene matches: 2. The CDR3 sequence: CASSRGQGSYNEQFF. CDR3 in DNA: TGTGCCAGCAGCCGAGGACAGGGCTCCTACAATGAGCAGTTCTTC.

This clone has only a few counts. This chain links TRBV13 with TRBJ2-1; D is perhaps TRBD1 or TRBD2 (5 bases each). Trimming stripped 7 bases from V and 0 bases from J, with 10 bases between. The CDR3 length is 14 residues. The germline gives CDR1 PRHDT, CDR2 FYEKMQ (reference sequence). Written as DNA, the CDR3 is TGTGCCAGCAATTGGGGGAGCTCCTACAATGAGCAGTTCTTC. Its translation is CASNWGSSYNEQFF.

J is TRBJ2-7 and V is TRBV5-6; the D gene is possibly TRBD2 (5 bases). The ends were cut back, 3 bases at V and 0 bases at J, with 7 bases in the middle. The germline V gene encodes CDR1 SGHDT and CDR2 YYEEEE. CDR3 length: 13 amino acids. In DNA form, the CDR3 reads TGTGCCAGCAGCTGGAGGAGCTCCTACGAGCAGTACTTC. This translates into CASSWRSSYEQYF. Full variable domain (outside the CDR3, taken from reference TRBV5-6 and TRBJ2-7): DAGVTQSPTHLIKTRGQQVTLRCSPKSGHDTVSWYQQALGQGPQFIFQYYEEEERQRGNFPDRFSGHQFPNYSSELNVNALLLGDSALYLCASSWRSSYEQYFGPGTRLTVT.

The chain links TRBV2 to TRBJ2-1, with 8 bases matching TRBD2. Germline CDR1 and CDR2: SNHLY and FYNNEI. The CDR3 contains 16 residues. The J segment lost 3 bases and the V segment lost 1 base, leaving 5 bases of the junction unmatched. CDR3 bases: TGTGCCAGCAGTGAAGATAGGCTAGCGGGCTACAATGAGCAGTTCTTC. It codes for CASSEDRLAGYNEQFF.

The rearrangement uses TRBV4-1 and TRBJ1-4; 9 bases are shared with TRBD1. V gave up 3 bases and J gave up 5 bases; unmatched junction bases: 4. CDR1 is MGHRA and CDR2 is YSYEKL in the germline V gene. The CDR3 extends over 15 amino acids. The chain's CDR3 is CASSQEGQGNEKLFF. For the CDR3, the DNA is TGCGCCAGCAGCCAGGAGGGACAGGGCAATGAAAAACTGTTTTTT.